The 29 T cell receptor beta chains below all came from one sample that was sequenced in a study of blood T cell repertoires in COVID-19. The data were produced by immunoSEQ multiplex PCR, yet TCRdb's version contains in-frame clones alone and is incomplete. Among around 67,000 clones listed, around three quarters were seen once. Source material: peripheral blood. These receptors all come from a woman in her sixties or seventies with acute or convalescent COVID-19.

The CDR3: CASSLARGWAFF. The CDR3 DNA follows: TGTGCCAGCAGCTTAGCCAGAGGGTGGGCTTTCTTT. The chain links TRBV7-9 to TRBJ1-1, with D uncertain. The germline CDR1 and CDR2 sequences are SEHNR and FQNEAQ (reference sequence). The CDR3 sequence is 12 residues long. V was shortened by 0 bases and J by 11 bases, with 10 bases between the two germline ends.

The sample holds one count of this clone. The chain employs TRBV7-2 and TRBJ2-7, with 12 bases aligning to TRBD2. CDR3 length equals 15 residues. The germline V gene has CDR1 SGHTA and CDR2 FQGNSA. Trimming took 5 bases from V and 7 from J; bases not matched to a gene: 9. The CDR3 DNA follows: TGTGCCAGCAGCCCGCGACTAGCGGGAGTTCGGGAGCAGTACTTC. This encodes CASSPRLAGVREQYF. Looking up the rest from reference TRBV7-2 and TRBJ2-7 gives the full variable domain: GAGVSQSPSNKVTEKGKDVELRCDPISGHTALYWYRQSLGQGLEFLIYFQGNSAPDKSGLPSDRFSAERTGGSVSTLTIQRTQQEDSAVYLCASSPRLAGVREQYFGPGTRLTVT.

This chain joins TRBV19 and TRBJ2-1; 7 bases match TRBD2. Germline-derived CDR1 and CDR2 are LNHDA and SQIVND (reference sequence). The CDR3 contains 17 residues. The trim removed 5 bases at V and 3 bases at J, leaving 13 bases unmatched. The CDR3 spells CASSPPGGPSGYNEQFF. As DNA, the CDR3 is TGTGCCAGTAGTCCCCCGGGTGGGCCTAGCGGCTACAATGAGCAGTTCTTC.

This sequence joins TRBV5-1 and TRBJ2-2; tentatively, D is TRBD2 (6 bases). V was shortened by 0 bases and J by 3 bases, with 15 bases between the two germline ends. The CDR3 spans 17 residues. Germline V lookup: CDR1 SGHRS, CDR2 YFSETQ. CDR3 residues: CASSLEGTHRDTGELFF. The CDR3 DNA follows: TGCGCCAGCAGCTTGGAGGGGACTCATAGGGACACCGGGGAGCTGTTTTTT.

The rearrangement links TRBV30 to TRBJ1-5; D gene unclear. This CDR3 has 14 residues. Germline loops: CDR1 GTSNPN, CDR2 SVGIG (reference sequence). V was clipped by 1 base and J by 3 bases, with 10 bases between them. The CDR3 here is CAWSANSINQPQHF. Here the CDR3 DNA reads TGTGCCTGGAGTGCGAACAGCATCAATCAGCCCCAGCATTTT.

This clone occurred once. This chain uses TRBV11-1 with TRBJ2-7; TRBD2 might be the D (6 bases). The CDR3 is 14 residues long. Trimming removed 3 bases at V and 0 bases at J, with 9 bases between. Per germline, CDR1 SGHAT and CDR2 FQDESV (reference sequence). For the CDR3, the DNA is TGTGCCAGCAGCTTGGGGGGTCTCTCCTACGAGCAGTACTTC. Protein sequence: CASSLGGLSYEQYF. The full variable domain, its missing parts supplied by reference TRBV11-1 and TRBJ2-7, is EAEVAQSPRYKITEKSQAVAFWCDPISGHATLYWYRQILGQGPELLVQFQDESVVDDSQLPKDRFSAERLKGVDSTLKIQPAELGDSAMYLCASSLGGLSYEQYFGPGTRLTVT.

This clone came up a few times. The chain's CDR3 is CASSFGGAEYNEQFF. The CDR3 DNA follows: TGTGCCAGCAGCTTCGGAGGGGCGGAATACAATGAGCAGTTCTTC. The V call is TRBV5-6, the J call TRBJ2-1; TRBD2 is a possible D gene (6 bases). Germline V lookup: CDR1 SGHDT, CDR2 YYEEEE. V dropped 2 bases and J dropped 4 bases, with 13 bases sitting between them. The CDR3 is made up of 15 amino acids. Supplemented by reference TRBV5-6 and TRBJ2-1, the full variable domain reads DAGVTQSPTHLIKTRGQQVTLRCSPKSGHDTVSWYQQALGQGPQFIFQYYEEEERQRGNFPDRFSGHQFPNYSSELNVNALLLGDSALYLCASSFGGAEYNEQFFGPGTRLTVL.

CDR3 nucleotide sequence: TGTGCCAGCAGTCCCCCCGACAGACTGAACACTGAAGCTTTCTTT. Protein product: CASSPPDRLNTEAFF. The chain uses TRBV27 and TRBJ1-1, with D perhaps TRBD1 (5 bases). The germline CDR1 and CDR2 sequences are MNHEY and SMNVEV (reference sequence). The CDR3 has 15 amino acids. The V end lost 5 bases, the J end lost 0 bases, and 13 bases lay between the germline ends.

In its sample, this clone was seen once. J is TRBJ2-3 and V is TRBV5-4; 7 bases are shared with TRBD2. The CDR3 has 14 amino acids. Germline V gene lookup returns CDR1 SGHNT and CDR2 YYREEE (reference sequence). V dropped 0 bases and J dropped 4; count of bases not matched to a gene: 2. CDR3 sequence (DNA): TGTGCCAGCAGCTTGGGGACTAGGTCAGATACGCAGTATTTT. It encodes CASSLGTRSDTQYF.

The chain uses TRBV4-1 and TRBJ2-6; a weak D match, TRBD1 (5 bases). The length of the CDR3 is 16 residues. The germline CDR1 and CDR2 sequences are MGHRA and YSYEKL. Between the trimmed V and J ends, which lost 3 bases and 0 bases, there was a span of 9 bases. CDR3 DNA: TGCGCCAGCAGCCACAGACAGCTCTCTGGGGCCAACGTCCTGACTTTC. It encodes CASSHRQLSGANVLTF.

V usage is TRBV7-9 and J usage is TRBJ1-6; 9 bases agree with TRBD1. With 5 bases clipped from V and 10 bases from J, the junction kept 9 bases outside the gene matches. CDR1 is SEHNR and CDR2 is FQNEAQ in the germline V gene (reference sequence). The CDR3 is 15 amino acids. The CDR3 nucleotides read TGTGCCAGCAGCCTATCGACAGGGGGAAGCTCACCCCTCCACTTT. It specifies CASSLSTGGSSPLHF.

This clone was seen just once. The chain uses TRBV7-2 and TRBJ2-1, with TRBD2 matching 7 bases. CDR1 SGHTA and CDR2 FQGNSA come from the germline V gene. The length of the CDR3 is 17 residues. Losses at the gene ends were 5 bases for V and 5 bases for J; bases not matched to a gene: 15. CDR3 sequence: CASSPHGWREPHNEQFF. CDR3 DNA sequence: TGTGCCAGCAGCCCGCATGGGTGGCGGGAGCCTCACAATGAGCAGTTCTTC.

This sequence joins TRBV18 and TRBJ1-1; 7 bases match TRBD1. This CDR3 is built from 14 residues. Germline CDR1 KGHSH, CDR2 LQKENI. With 6 bases clipped from V and 3 bases from J, the junction kept 7 bases outside the gene matches. The CDR3 DNA is TGTGCCAGCTCGGGGAGACAGGGAGACACTGAAGCTTTCTTT. It encodes CASSGRQGDTEAFF.

This clone was seen more than once but under ten times. The chain's CDR3 is CASRQDSSGANVLTF. The CDR3 nucleotides read TGTGCCAGCAGACAGGATTCCTCTGGGGCCAACGTCCTGACTTTC. The chain carries TRBV6-5 and TRBJ2-6; weak D call: TRBD1 (5 bases). V was trimmed by 6 bases and J by 0 bases, leaving 9 bases between them. CDR1 is MNHEY and CDR2 is SVGAGI in the germline V gene. The CDR3 length is 15 residues.

The chain couples TRBV6-1 to TRBJ2-2; weak D call: TRBD1 (5 bases). The germline V and J ends were trimmed by 4 bases and 1 base, with 19 bases remaining between them. Germline V CDR1 and CDR2: MNHNS, SASEGT. This CDR3 spans 18 amino acids. The CDR3 DNA is TGTGCCAGCAGTGCTGACCGACAGTTACTTTTGAACACCGGGGAGCTGTTTTTT. Translating gives CASSADRQLLLNTGELFF.

The chain links TRBV5-4 to TRBJ1-1; D may be TRBD1 (5 bases). The V and J ends lost 6 bases and 4 bases respectively, with 22 bases between them. The CDR3 totals 16 residues. Germline V CDR1 and CDR2: SGHNT, YYREEE (reference sequence). As DNA, the CDR3 is TGTGCCAGCAACAGACTCGGGCAGGCTAGGGGCACTGAAGCTTTCTTT. Residues: CASNRLGQARGTEAFF. The complete variable domain, with remaining parts taken from reference TRBV5-4 and TRBJ1-1, reads ETGVTQSPTHLIKTRGQQVTLRCSSQSGHNTVSWYQQALGQGPQFIFQYYREEENGRGNFPPRFSGLQFPNYSSELNVNALELDDSALYLCASNRLGQARGTEAFFGQGTRLTVV.

The chain combines TRBV3-1 (or the pseudogene TRBV3-2) with TRBJ2-7, with 10 bases matching TRBD2. The CDR3 extends over 15 amino acids. The V gene end was trimmed by 1 base and the J gene end by 5 bases; junction bases not matched to a gene: 5. CDR1 is LGHDT, CDR2 YNNKEL, per germline (reference sequence). CDR3 in amino acids: CASSQVGTSADEQYF. The CDR3, as DNA: TGTGCCAGCAGCCAAGTGGGGACTAGCGCCGACGAGCAGTACTTC.

This chain links TRBV18 with TRBJ1-1; TRBD1 agrees at 11 bases. The V and J ends lost 4 bases and 4 bases, in that order; junction bases with no gene match: 2. Germline CDR1 reads KGHSH; CDR2 reads LQKENI. The CDR3 spans 14 residues. The CDR3 reads CASSLGTGGTEAFF. For the CDR3, the DNA is TGTGCCAGCTCACTCGGGACAGGGGGCACTGAAGCTTTCTTT.

J is TRBJ2-3 and V is TRBV28; 10 bases are a match to TRBD2. The CDR3 sequence is 19 residues long. From germline, CDR1 is MDHEN and CDR2 SYDVKM. With V trimmed by 8 bases and J by 2 bases, 19 bases remained unmatched. The CDR3 loop is CASHRLTGDTSGVTDTQYF. The CDR3 DNA follows: TGTGCCAGCCACCGGTTAACGGGAGATACTAGCGGGGTCACAGATACGCAGTATTTT. Based on the CDR3 plus reference TRBV28 and TRBJ2-3, the full variable domain is DVKVTQSSRYLVKRTGEKVFLECVQDMDHENMFWYRQDPGLGLRLIYFSYDVKMKEKGDIPEGYSVSREKKERFSLILESASTNQTSMYLCASHRLTGDTSGVTDTQYFGPGTRLTVL.

This sequence joins TRBV7-9 and TRBJ2-1; 9 positions match TRBD2. Germline values: CDR1 SEHNR, CDR2 FQNEAQ (reference sequence). The CDR3 is made up of 16 amino acids. Trimming cost V 5 bases and J 6 bases; bases outside gene matches: 11. DNA of the CDR3: TGTGCCAGCAGCCAGTTTGGCGGGAGGGCCCCCAATGAGCAGTTCTTC. Protein: CASSQFGGRAPNEQFF.

This rearrangement joins TRBV18 to TRBJ1-5; D unresolved. The CDR3 totals 15 residues. Trimming shortened V by 5 bases and J by 4 bases, and 15 bases separated the two germline ends. Germline V gene data show CDR1 as KGHSH and CDR2 as LQKENI. The CDR3 DNA reads as TGTGCCAGCTCAGAGGTCCGACGGCCGAATCAGCCCCAGCATTTT. This codes for CASSEVRRPNQPQHF.

The CDR3 nucleotides are TGCAGCGTTGAAGGTTTTAGCGGGGGGTCGTCCAATGAGCAGTTCTTC. This translates into CSVEGFSGGSSNEQFF. V is TRBV29-1 and J is TRBJ2-1, with TRBD2 matching 10 bases. The CDR3 runs 16 residues. Germline V gene lookup returns CDR1 SQVTM and CDR2 ANQGSEA. With V trimmed by 1 base and J by 6 bases, 9 bases remained unmatched.

V is TRBV7-9 and J is TRBJ1-2, with 7 bases identical to TRBD1. The V gene end was trimmed by 5 bases and the J gene end by 4 bases; junction bases not matched to a gene: 13. From germline, CDR1 is SEHNR and CDR2 FQNEAQ (reference sequence). The CDR3 length is 16 residues. CDR3 amino acids: CASSVDTPTGTYGYTF. The CDR3 coding sequence is TGTGCCAGCAGCGTAGACACCCCGACAGGGACCTATGGCTACACCTTC. The full variable domain, rest sourced from reference TRBV7-9 and TRBJ1-2, is DTGVSQNPRHKITKRGQNVTFRCDPISEHNRLYWYRQTLGQGPEFLTYFQNEAQLEKSRLLSDRFSAERPKGSFSTLEIQRTEQGDSAMYLCASSVDTPTGTYGYTFGSGTRLTVV.

The CDR3 region is CASSLGPGSSGNTIYF. DNA of the CDR3: TGTGCCAGCAGCTTAGGGCCGGGTAGCTCTGGAAACACCATATATTTT. This chain uses TRBV7-6 with TRBJ1-3; D not certain. The CDR3 has 16 residues. V lost 1 base and J 0 bases, leaving 10 bases between the germline ends. Germline V CDR1 and CDR2: SGHVS, FNYEAQ. The entire variable domain, with the rest obtained from reference TRBV7-6 and TRBJ1-3, is as follows: GAGVSQSPRYKVTKRGQDVALRCDPISGHVSLYWYRQALGQGPEFLTYFNYEAQQDKSGLPNDRFSAERPEGSISTLTIQRTEQRDSAMYRCASSLGPGSSGNTIYFGEGSWLTVV.

V usage is TRBV19 and J usage is TRBJ2-1; D may be TRBD1 (6 bases). The CDR3 runs 15 residues. Trimming shortened V by 4 bases and J by 0 bases, and 10 bases separated the two germline ends. Germline V gives CDR1 LNHDA, CDR2 SQIVND (reference sequence). DNA of the CDR3: TGTGCCAGTAGTACTGGACAGAACTCCTACAATGAGCAGTTCTTC. Its translation is CASSTGQNSYNEQFF. The full variable domain, in which reference TRBV19 and TRBJ2-1 provide the parts outside the CDR3, is DGGITQSPKYLFRKEGQNVTLSCEQNLNHDAMYWYRQDPGQGLRLIYYSQIVNDFQKGDIAEGYSVSREKKESFPLTVTSAQKNPTAFYLCASSTGQNSYNEQFFGPGTRLTVL.

The J gene is TRBJ1-6, the V gene TRBV7-9; D possibly corresponds to TRBD1 (5 bases). The V gene lost 3 bases and the J gene lost 7 bases, with 16 bases spanning the gap. The CDR3 is 16 residues long. Germline values: CDR1 SEHNR, CDR2 FQNEAQ (reference sequence). CDR3 sequence (DNA): TGTGCCAGCAGCTTCAGGGAGGGGAGCATAAATTCACCCCTCCACTTT. It yields the protein CASSFREGSINSPLHF.

The rearrangement joins TRBV19 to TRBJ2-7; TRBD1 aligns across 9 bases. CDR1 is LNHDA, CDR2 SQIVND, per germline (reference sequence). The CDR3 has 14 amino acids. Trimming removed 8 bases from V and 0 bases from J; junction bases left unmatched: 5. DNA for the CDR3: TGTGCCAGTGGGGACAGGGCGAGCTCCTACGAGCAGTACTTC. Residues: CASGDRASSYEQYF.

The chain links TRBV24-1 to TRBJ2-2; TRBD2 aligns across 14 bases. The V gene's germline CDR1 is KGHDR and CDR2 SFDVKD. V shed 3 bases and J 6 bases; nucleotides not matched to a gene: 14. The CDR3 contains 20 residues. The CDR3 sequence: CATSDPKDSPGLAGAGELFF. In DNA form, the CDR3 reads TGTGCCACCAGTGATCCGAAAGACTCTCCGGGACTAGCGGGAGCCGGGGAGCTGTTTTTT.

The chain recombines TRBV5-6 with TRBJ2-3, with 8 bases lining up with TRBD2. Germline CDR1 is SGHDT and CDR2 is YYEEEE. Trimming at V came to 0 bases and at J to 2 bases, leaving 5 bases not matched to a gene. The length of the CDR3 is 16 residues. CDR3 in DNA: TGTGCCAGCAGCTTGGGTAGCGGGGATTACACAGATACGCAGTATTTT. It codes for CASSLGSGDYTDTQYF.